A selection of T cell receptor beta chains follows, all from one sample in a study of cytomegalovirus exposure and HLA in healthy donors. Assay used: immunoSEQ multiplex PCR; TCRdb lists only in-frame clones, some missing. The table lists about 160,000 clones, around 88% of them singletons. Sequenced input: PBMCs. The receptors derive from a woman in her late teens or twenties in good health and CMV-seronegative. The CDR3 runs from the conserved cysteine through the conserved F or W. Each record gives: clone size, V gene, D gene, J gene, CDR3 DNA, CDR3 protein. D genes are given only for firm matches. Only some rows state a clone size, as once, few, many or a class for expanded clones.

abundance: once
v_gene: TRBV6-5
d_gene: TRBD1
j_gene: TRBJ2-7
CDR3nt: TGTGCCAGCAGTCCTGGGTTGGGACAGACCTACGAGCAGTACTTC
CDR3aa: CASSPGLGQTYEQYF

abundance: -
v_gene: TRBV29-1
d_gene: TRBD2
j_gene: TRBJ2-7
CDR3nt: TGCAGCGTTACTACTGGGACTAGCGGGGACACCTACGAGCAGTACTTC
CDR3aa: CSVTTGTSGDTYEQYF

abundance: few
v_gene: TRBV29-1
d_gene: TRBD1
j_gene: TRBJ1-2
CDR3nt: TGCAGCATACGGGACAGGGCACGCGGCTACACCTTC
CDR3aa: CSIRDRARGYTF

abundance: -
v_gene: TRBV30
d_gene: -
j_gene: TRBJ1-2
CDR3nt: TGTGCCTGGAGCAGGGAGGGCTATGGCTACACCTTC
CDR3aa: CAWSREGYGYTF

abundance: few
v_gene: TRBV30
d_gene: TRBD1
j_gene: TRBJ1-2
CDR3nt: TGTGCCTGGAGGGAGGACAGGGACCATGGCTACACCTTC
CDR3aa: CAWREDRDHGYTF

abundance: -
v_gene: TRBV18
d_gene: -
j_gene: TRBJ1-1
CDR3nt: TGTGCCAGCTCAGGAGGAATTAACACTGAAGCTTTCTTT
CDR3aa: CASSGGINTEAFF

abundance: once
v_gene: TRBV19
d_gene: TRBD2
j_gene: TRBJ2-1
CDR3nt: TGTGCCAGTAGTATATCGGCTAGCGGGGCCCCTTACAATGAGCAGTTCTTC
CDR3aa: CASSISASGAPYNEQFF

abundance: -
v_gene: TRBV27
d_gene: -
j_gene: TRBJ2-7
CDR3nt: TGTGCCAGCAGTCTCGACACAGGGAACGAGCAGTACTTC
CDR3aa: CASSLDTGNEQYF

abundance: -
v_gene: TRBV2
d_gene: TRBD1
j_gene: TRBJ2-7
CDR3nt: TGTGCCAGCAGTGACGGACAGGATTACTACGAGCAGTACTTC
CDR3aa: CASSDGQDYYEQYF

abundance: -
v_gene: TRBV6-1
d_gene: -
j_gene: TRBJ2-1
CDR3nt: TGTGCCAGCAGTGAAGCTGGGAGCCCCAATGAGCAGTTCTTC
CDR3aa: CASSEAGSPNEQFF